Presented here are 4 T cell receptor beta chains from one specimen sequenced in a study of OX40 agonist ivuxolimab in advanced cancers. The library came from the immunoSEQ multiplex PCR assay. TCRdb carries this immuneACCESS record with in-frame sequences only. Its versions omit some clonotypes, under half of them owing to an unresolved V gene in the studies checked, with the rest unexplained. The sample data list just over 30,000 clones, and approximately 89% of these were observed just once. The ten largest clones represent roughly 25% of the sample. Sequencing used CD4+ or CD8+ T cells sorted from blood, obtained in a trial of the OX40 agonist ivuxolimab. The origin of the receptors is an adult with an advanced solid tumor such as melanoma, head and neck, liver or kidney cancer.

The V gene is TRBV28, the J gene TRBJ2-7; no clear D. Between the trimmed V and J ends, which lost 2 bases and 3 bases, there was a span of 8 bases. This CDR3 region has 13 residues. From germline, CDR1 is MDHEN and CDR2 SYDVKM. CDR3 nucleotides: TGTGCCAGCAGTTTAGGCCAGGACTACGAGCAGTACTTC. Amino acid sequence: CASSLGQDYEQYF.

This clone was detected a few times. The chain is built from TRBV6-6 and TRBJ2-5; 9 bases line up with TRBD2. The V gene's germline CDR1 is MNHNY and CDR2 SVGAGI (reference sequence). The J segment lost 2 bases and the V segment lost 8 bases, leaving 3 bases of the junction unmatched. The CDR3 is made up of 13 amino acids. The DNA for the CDR3 is TGTGCCAGCGTCCTAGCGGGGCAAGAGACCCAGTACTTC. As protein: CASVLAGQETQYF.

This clone was counted once. This chain links TRBV6-6 with TRBJ1-2, with D possibly being TRBD1 (5 bases). The V end was cut by 5 bases, the J end by 1 base, with 8 bases between. The CDR3 sequence is 13 residues long. Germline CDR1 MNHNY, CDR2 SVGAGI (reference sequence). CDR3 nucleotides: TGTGCCAGCAGTCCTCAGGGTAACTATGGCTACACCTTC. Protein product: CASSPQGNYGYTF.

The V gene is TRBV15, the J gene TRBJ2-1; TRBD2 matches at 13 bases. V lost 0 bases, J lost 10 bases, and 6 bases stayed unmatched. The CDR3 is 16 amino acids. Germline CDR1 LNHNV, CDR2 YYDKDF (reference sequence). CDR3 in DNA: TGTGCCACCAGCAGAGAGGGACTAGCGGGATTCAGGGAGCAGTTCTTC. This encodes CATSREGLAGFREQFF.